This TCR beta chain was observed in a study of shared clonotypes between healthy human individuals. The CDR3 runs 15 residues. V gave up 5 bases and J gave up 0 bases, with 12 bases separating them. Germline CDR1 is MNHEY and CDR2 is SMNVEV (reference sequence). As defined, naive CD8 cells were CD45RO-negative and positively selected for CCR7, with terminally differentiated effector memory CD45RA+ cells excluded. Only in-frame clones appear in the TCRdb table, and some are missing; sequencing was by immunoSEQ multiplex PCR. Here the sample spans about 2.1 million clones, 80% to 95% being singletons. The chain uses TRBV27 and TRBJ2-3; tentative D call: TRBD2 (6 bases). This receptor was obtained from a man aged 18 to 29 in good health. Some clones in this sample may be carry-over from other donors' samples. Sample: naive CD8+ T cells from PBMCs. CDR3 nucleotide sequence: TGTGCCAGCAGTGCGCGCGGGGCTAGCACAGATACGCAGTATTTT. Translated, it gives CASSARGASTDTQYF.